This TCR beta chain appears in the sequencing data of a study of shared clonotypes between healthy human individuals. Selected positively for CCR7 and CD45RO-negative, naive CD8 cells excluded terminally differentiated effector memory CD45RA+ cells. The study, taken as a whole, reports: The study found lower generation probabilities in non-shared clonotypes than in those shared by all four donors.

The count of this clone is one. The target antigen is unknown. Clones were read by immunoSEQ multiplex PCR, and TCRdb kept only the in-frame ones, dropping some. Of around 2,000,000 clones listed, about 95% were seen once; the top ten hold roughly 1.2%. The V segment lost 4 bases and the J segment 0 bases; nucleotides outside the gene matches: 3. The CDR3 is 15 amino acids. The germline CDR1 and CDR2 sequences are SGHDT and YYEEEE. The sequence came from a man younger than 35 in good health. The J gene is TRBJ2-1, the V gene TRBV5-6; 8 bases match TRBD2. The specimen was naive CD8+ T cells sorted from blood. The CDR3: CASSLAGHSYNEQFF. The CDR3 bases are TGTGCCAGCAGCCTAGCGGGCCACTCCTACAATGAGCAGTTCTTC.